A single sample gave rise to the 27 T cell receptor beta chains below, sequenced in a study of breast tumors, draining lymph nodes, adjacent tissues. Samples came from axillary lymph nodes draining the breast cancer. TCRdb reprocessed the multiplex PCR reads via MiXCR and lists one record per CDR3 protein. The sample yields 200,000 to 250,000 distinct CDR3 sequences, about a third seen once. Specimen: axillary lymph node tissue. These receptors all stem from a female donor with breast cancer. Some clones in this sample may be carry-over from other donors' samples.

The J gene is TRBJ1-4, the V gene TRBV29-1; D not certain. Trimming shortened V by 4 bases and J by 5 bases, and 8 bases separated the two germline ends. Germline lookup yields CDR1 SQVTM and CDR2 ANQGSEA. There are 12 residues in the CDR3. Written as DNA, the CDR3 is TGCAGCGTTGGCGGAGGGAATGAAAAACTGTTTTTT. Its protein product is CSVGGGNEKLFF.

This clonotype was found many times. This chain joins TRBV7-6 and TRBJ2-7; TRBD1 matches at 10 bases. This CDR3 comprises 14 residues. The trim removed 5 bases at V and 2 bases at J, leaving 3 bases unmatched. Germline values: CDR1 SGHVS, CDR2 FNYEAQ. The CDR3 region has the DNA TGTGCCAGCAGCCGCGGGACAGGGGCCTACGAGCAGTACTTC. Amino acids: CASSRGTGAYEQYF.

As concerns this clonotype: A much bigger clone sits one base away, suggesting this may be a read error. The chain has TRBV28 and TRBJ2-7; 7 bases align to TRBD1. Germline loops: CDR1 MDHEN, CDR2 SYDVKM. CDR3 length: 13 residues. In DNA, the CDR3 is TGTGCCAGCAGTCAATATACAGGGGACGAGCAGAACTTC. Its protein is CASSQYTGDEQNF.

This clonotype was seen ten or more times. For the CDR3, the DNA is TGTGCCAGTAGTATCAAGATGAATGAAAAACTGTTTTTT. Protein: CASSIKMNEKLFF. This chain joins TRBV19 and TRBJ1-4; no firm D call. CDR1 LNHDA and CDR2 SQIVND come from the germline V gene (reference sequence). The CDR3 runs to 13 residues. V lost 3 bases and J 5 bases, leaving 7 bases between the germline ends.

The chain is built from TRBV20-1 and TRBJ2-7; 8 bases agree with TRBD2. The length of the CDR3 is 14 residues. The V and J ends lost 5 bases and 1 base, in that order; junction bases with no gene match: 7. Germline values: CDR1 DFQATT, CDR2 SNEGSKA (reference sequence). The CDR3 coding sequence is TGCAGTGCTCATAGCGGGGCCCGATCCTACGAGCAGTACTTC. Its protein product is CSAHSGARSYEQYF.

At least ten counts were recorded for this clonotype. This chain links TRBV7-8 with TRBJ1-2; D is ambiguous. Deletions cut 0 bases from V and 2 bases from J, with 7 bases between. Germline CDR1 SGHVS, CDR2 FQNEAQ. The CDR3 length is 14 residues. For the CDR3, the DNA is TGTGCCAGCAGCTTAGCCGGTAGGAACTATGGCTACACCTTC. Protein: CASSLAGRNYGYTF.

This clonotype has a count of ten or more. The chain is built from TRBV4-1 and TRBJ2-3, with TRBD2 matching over 8 bases. V shed 0 bases and J 3 bases; nucleotides not matched to a gene: 11. Germline loops: CDR1 MGHRA, CDR2 YSYEKL. The CDR3 totals 18 residues. The CDR3 region is CASSQEEETSGGTDTQYF. CDR3 nucleotides: TGCGCCAGCAGCCAAGAGGAAGAAACTAGCGGAGGGACAGATACGCAGTATTTT.

This clonotype was seen ten or more times. This chain connects TRBV5-1 to TRBJ2-3; possible D gene TRBD1, 6 bases. Germline loops: CDR1 SGHRS, CDR2 YFSETQ. V lost 2 bases, J lost 5 bases, and 12 bases lay in between. The length of the CDR3 is 14 residues. CDR3 nucleotides: TGCGCCAGCAGCTTTAGACAGGCTCAAGATACGCAGTATTTT. Encoded protein: CASSFRQAQDTQYF.

The chain joins TRBV19 to TRBJ1-6, with D unclear. Germline CDR1 reads LNHDA; CDR2 reads SQIVND (reference sequence). Trimming removed 3 bases from V and 5 bases from J, with 8 bases in between. This CDR3 comprises 14 residues. DNA of the CDR3: TGTGCCAGTAGTATCGTTCAGGATAATTCACCCCTCCACTTT. Residues: CASSIVQDNSPLHF.

Comment on this clonotype: Sequence at one end of the junction differs from germline and may be a read error. The chain uses TRBV12-3 or TRBV12-4 and TRBJ1-6; D is unresolved. The CDR3 consists of 13 residues. As DNA, the CDR3 is TGTGCTAGCAGTTTCGGGGTGAATACACCCCTCCACTTT. This translates into CASSFGVNTPLHF.

The sample holds many counts of this clonotype. The rearrangement links TRBV10-3 to TRBJ1-2; 8 bases line up with TRBD1. There are 17 residues in the CDR3. In germline, CDR1 is ENHRY, CDR2 SYGVKD. With V trimmed by 2 bases and J by 2 bases, 10 bases remained unmatched. CDR3 bases: TGTGCCATCAGTGAGAGAGGGACAGGACGAACCAACTATGGCTACACCTTC. Encoded protein: CAISERGTGRTNYGYTF.

V gene TRBV29-1 combines with J gene TRBJ2-5, with D tentatively TRBD1 or TRBD2 (5 bases each). CDR3 length equals 12 residues. Trimming pared 5 bases from V and 0 bases from J, leaving 7 bases between. Germline V CDR1 and CDR2: SQVTM, ANQGSEA. The CDR3 spells CSVWGNQETQYF. In DNA form, the CDR3 reads TGCAGCGTTTGGGGGAACCAAGAGACCCAGTACTTC.

Turning to this clonotype: Sequence at one end of the junction differs from germline and may be a read error. The CDR3 is CSTSEGGVGTQYF. The CDR3 DNA is TGCAGTACTAGTGAGGGAGGTGTAGGGACCCAGTACTTC. The chain uses TRBV20-1 and TRBJ2-5; D might be TRBD2 (6 bases). The CDR3 is 13 amino acids. Germline CDR1 DFQATT, CDR2 SNEGSKA (reference sequence).

At least ten counts were recorded for this clonotype. The chain links TRBV10-3 to TRBJ2-1, with TRBD2 as a possible D gene (6 bases). The germline gives CDR1 ENHRY, CDR2 SYGVKD. This CDR3 is built from 16 residues. The germline V and J ends were trimmed by 3 bases and 0 bases, with 12 bases remaining between them. The CDR3 loop is CAISEGAGTSYNEQFF. The DNA of the CDR3 is TGTGCCATCAGTGAAGGAGCGGGTACCTCCTACAATGAGCAGTTCTTC.

This sequence joins TRBV6-2 or TRBV6-3 and TRBJ2-7; D possibly corresponds to TRBD1 (6 bases). The CDR3 length is 13 residues. Germline V lookup: CDR1 MNHEY, CDR2 SVGEGT. With 5 bases removed from V and 4 bases from J, the gap between germline ends came to 12 bases. For the CDR3, the DNA is TGTGCCAGCAGTCACAGGGACCGTTACGAGCAGTACGTC. Translating it yields CASSHRDRYEQYV.

This clonotype occurred once. This could be a read error, since a much larger clone is one nucleotide away. The CDR3 ends on some other residue instead of the conserved phenylalanine or tryptophan, so this is likely a read error. The chain carries TRBV30 and TRBJ1-5, with 7 bases aligning to TRBD1. Germline V CDR1 and CDR2: GTSNPN, SVGIG (reference sequence). V was clipped by 5 bases and J by 5 bases; unmatched bases: 6. The CDR3 spans 13 residues. CDR3 residues: CAWAGGSDQPQHY. CDR3 bases: TGTGCCTGGGCAGGGGGTTCAGATCAGCCCCAGCATTAT.

The chain has TRBV7-2 and TRBJ2-3; 8 bases align to TRBD2. Germline V CDR1 and CDR2: SGHTA, FQGNSA. The trim removed 0 bases at V and 2 bases at J, leaving 13 bases unmatched. The CDR3 is 19 amino acids. CDR3 loop: CASSLALSGKRETTDTQYF. In DNA, the CDR3 is TGTGCCAGCAGCTTAGCGCTATCGGGGAAGCGGGAGACCACAGATACGCAGTATTTT.

This clonotype occurred many times. The chain recombines TRBV6-5 with TRBJ2-7; unclear D gene. The V end lost 5 bases, the J end lost 2 bases, and 13 bases lay between the germline ends. The CDR3 has 14 amino acids. Germline CDR1 reads MNHEY; CDR2 reads SVGAGI. The DNA for the CDR3 is TGTGCCAGCAGTACACTCCTAGTCCCCTACGAGCAGTACTTC. This sequence encodes CASSTLLVPYEQYF.

The gene calls are TRBV2 and TRBJ2-7; 14 bases line up with TRBD2. The germline V gene encodes CDR1 SNHLY and CDR2 FYNNEI. Trimming removed 6 bases from V and 3 bases from J; junction bases left unmatched: 7. The CDR3 totals 16 residues. The DNA for the CDR3 is TGTGCCAGCAGACCCGGGACTAGCGGGAGTATCTACGAGCAGTACTTC. Amino acids: CASRPGTSGSIYEQYF.

Many counts were recorded for this clonotype. Sequence at one end of the junction differs from germline and may be a read error. The V gene is TRBV20-1, the J gene TRBJ2-1; perhaps TRBD1 as D (6 bases). CDR3 length equals 13 residues. CDR1 is DFQATT and CDR2 is SNEGSKA in the germline V gene (reference sequence). CDR3 sequence (DNA): TGCAATGCTTGCCGGGACACCCCCAATGAGCAGTTCTTC. Translating gives CNACRDTPNEQFF.

This clonotype appeared many times. The rearrangement uses TRBV29-1 and TRBJ1-2; D remains unclear. The V end was cut by 2 bases, the J end by 6 bases, with 7 bases between. The CDR3 is 11 residues long. Germline V lookup: CDR1 SQVTM, CDR2 ANQGSEA. The CDR3 reads CSVERGNGYTF. The CDR3 region has the DNA TGCAGCGTTGAACGAGGGAATGGCTACACCTTC.

There are many counts of this clonotype. The chain carries TRBV5-1 and TRBJ1-4, with TRBD1 as a possible D gene (5 bases). Trimming shortened V by 2 bases and J by 6 bases, and 14 bases separated the two germline ends. CDR3 length: 15 residues. Germline CDR1 is SGHRS and CDR2 is YFSETQ. CDR3 in DNA: TGCGCCAGCAGCTTCGGGACCCCTCGTGATGAAAAACTGTTTTTT. Protein product: CASSFGTPRDEKLFF.

The chain uses TRBV7-9 and TRBJ2-1; D is perhaps TRBD1 (6 bases). There are 13 residues in the CDR3. In germline, CDR1 is SEHNR, CDR2 FQNEAQ (reference sequence). Trimming removed 6 bases from V and 8 bases from J, with 14 bases in between. CDR3 nucleotide sequence: TGTGCCAGCAGGCCTACAGGGACGCATGAGCAGTTCTTC. Its protein is CASRPTGTHEQFF.

This clonotype has at least ten counts. The chain couples TRBV6-5 to TRBJ1-2; D call uncertain. Germline assignment: CDR1 MNHEY and CDR2 SVGAGI. The ends were cut back, 6 bases at V and 1 base at J, with 15 bases in the middle. The CDR3 sequence is 15 residues long. For the CDR3, the DNA is TGTGCCAGCAGACCGACTCACAGAGTTAACTATGGCTACACCTTC. Translation gives CASRPTHRVNYGYTF.

This chain uses TRBV7-2 with TRBJ2-3, with 8 positions matching TRBD2. Germline V CDR1 and CDR2: SGHTA, FQGNSA. The CDR3 sequence is 16 residues long. Unmatched junction bases numbered 10, after V lost 5 bases and J lost 3 bases. The CDR3 DNA is TGTGCCAGCAGCCGCGGGGGGACCGGGGCAACAGATACGCAGTATTTT. Amino acids: CASSRGGTGATDTQYF.

The chain links TRBV20-1 to TRBJ2-7; 13 bases align to TRBD2. The CDR3 contains 14 residues. Germline V CDR1 and CDR2: DFQATT, SNEGSKA (reference sequence). Trimming took 4 bases from V and 2 from J; bases not matched to a gene: 2. The CDR3 region has the DNA TGCAGTGCTACGACTAGCGGGAGGACCTACGAGCAGTACTTC. Translating gives CSATTSGRTYEQYF.

This sequence joins TRBV15 and TRBJ2-7; the match to TRBD1 covers 8 bases. There are 14 residues in the CDR3. With V trimmed by 1 base and J by 5 bases, 4 bases remained unmatched. CDR1 LNHNV and CDR2 YYDKDF come from the germline V gene (reference sequence). In DNA, the CDR3 is TGTGCCACCAGCAGAGGGGGACAGGAGGACGAGCAGTACTTC. As protein: CATSRGGQEDEQYF.